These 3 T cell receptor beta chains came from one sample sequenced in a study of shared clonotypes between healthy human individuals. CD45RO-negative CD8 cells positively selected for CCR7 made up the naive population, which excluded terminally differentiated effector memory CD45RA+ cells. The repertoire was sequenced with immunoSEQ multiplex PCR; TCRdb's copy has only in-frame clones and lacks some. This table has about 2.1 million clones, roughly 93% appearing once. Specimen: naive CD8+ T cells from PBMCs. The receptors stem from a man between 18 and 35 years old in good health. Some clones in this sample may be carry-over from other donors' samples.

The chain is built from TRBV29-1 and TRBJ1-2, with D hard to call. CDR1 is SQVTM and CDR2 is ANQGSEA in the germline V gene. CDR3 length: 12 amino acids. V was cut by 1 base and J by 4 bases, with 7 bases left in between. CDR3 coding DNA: TGCAGCGTTGAAGTCCTTTTCTATGGCTACACCTTC. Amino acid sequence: CSVEVLFYGYTF.

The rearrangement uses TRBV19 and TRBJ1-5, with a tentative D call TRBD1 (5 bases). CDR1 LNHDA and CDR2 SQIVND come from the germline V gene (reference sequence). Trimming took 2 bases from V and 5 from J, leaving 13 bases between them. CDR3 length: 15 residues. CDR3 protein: CASSIYEGVHQPQHF. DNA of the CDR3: TGTGCCAGTAGTATATATGAAGGGGTCCATCAGCCCCAGCATTTT.

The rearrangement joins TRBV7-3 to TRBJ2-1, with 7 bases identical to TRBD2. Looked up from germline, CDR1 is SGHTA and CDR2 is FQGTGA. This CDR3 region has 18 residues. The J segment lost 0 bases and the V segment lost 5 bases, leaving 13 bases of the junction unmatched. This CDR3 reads CASSQSTLAEGSYNEQFF. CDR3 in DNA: TGTGCCAGCAGCCAGTCTACTCTAGCGGAGGGCTCCTACAATGAGCAGTTCTTC.